This T cell receptor beta chain is drawn from a study of T cell changes during pregnancy in multiple sclerosis. Only in-frame clones appear in the TCRdb table, and some are missing; sequencing was by immunoSEQ multiplex PCR. The sample consists of 100,000 to 110,000 clones, roughly 90% of them appearing once. The germline gives CDR1 MDHEN, CDR2 SYDVKM. Trimming at V came to 3 bases and at J to 0 bases, leaving 8 bases not matched to a gene. The CDR3 is 18 amino acids. The genes are TRBV28 and TRBJ2-4; 10 nucleotides agree with TRBD2. The sample in question was peripheral blood, obtained after pregnancy. This TCR was sampled from a female donor with multiple sclerosis, enrolled in a pregnancy study. CDR3 nucleotide sequence: TGTGCCAGCAGTTTGGCTAGCGGGAGCTCGTTAGCCAAAAACATTCAGTACTTC. Translated: CASSLASGSSLAKNIQYF.